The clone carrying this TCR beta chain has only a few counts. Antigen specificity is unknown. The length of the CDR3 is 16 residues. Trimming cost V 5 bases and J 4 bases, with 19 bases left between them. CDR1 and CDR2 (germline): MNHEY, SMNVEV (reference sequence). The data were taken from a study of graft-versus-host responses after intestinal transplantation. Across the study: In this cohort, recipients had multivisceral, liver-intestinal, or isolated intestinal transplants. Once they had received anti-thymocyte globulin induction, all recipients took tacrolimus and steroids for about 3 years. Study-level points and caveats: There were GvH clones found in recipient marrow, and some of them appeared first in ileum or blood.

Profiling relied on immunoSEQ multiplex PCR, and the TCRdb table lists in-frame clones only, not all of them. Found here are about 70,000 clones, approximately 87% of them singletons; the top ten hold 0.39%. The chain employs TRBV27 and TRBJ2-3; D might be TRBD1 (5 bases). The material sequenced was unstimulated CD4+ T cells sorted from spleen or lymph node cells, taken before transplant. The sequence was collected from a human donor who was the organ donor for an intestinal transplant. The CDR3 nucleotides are TGTGCCAGCAGTCAACCCGAAGTGGGGCAGTCAGATACGCAGTATTTT. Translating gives CASSQPEVGQSDTQYF.